These 31 T cell receptor beta chains came from one sample sequenced in a study of blood T cell repertoires in COVID-19. The table came from immunoSEQ multiplex PCR; TCRdb's copy has only in-frame clones and leaves some out. The sample yields fewer than 300,000 clones, around nine tenths seen once. The sample consisted of PBMCs or T cells enriched from blood (not recorded which). The receptors were sampled from a woman aged 25 to 45 who had recovered from COVID-19.

This chain uses TRBV10-3 with TRBJ2-7; D is possibly TRBD2 (5 bases). V lost 9 bases and J lost 7, with 34 bases in between. The germline gives CDR1 ENHRY, CDR2 SYGVKD. CDR3 length equals 18 residues. CDR3 nucleotide sequence: TGTGCCATTGGTCTCGGTTCGCTTCCCTATAATTCTACGGGGGAGCAGTACTTC. It translates to CAIGLGSLPYNSTGEQYF.

This clone was seen more than once but under ten times. The V gene is TRBV24-1, the J gene TRBJ2-1, with D maybe TRBD1 (5 bases). From germline, CDR1 is KGHDR and CDR2 SFDVKD. The CDR3 extends over 14 amino acids. V lost 3 bases and J lost 5, with 10 bases in between. For the CDR3, the DNA is TGTGCCACCAGTGATATAAGCAGGGACAATGAGCAGTTCTTC. This sequence encodes CATSDISRDNEQFF.

This clone has only one observation. The chain links TRBV28 to TRBJ2-2; 8 bases agree with TRBD2. The CDR3 runs 14 residues. V gave up 6 bases and J gave up 5 bases; unmatched junction bases: 5. CDR1 is MDHEN and CDR2 is SYDVKM in the germline V gene. CDR3 DNA sequence: TGTGCCAGCAGGAGGGCGGGAGGTACCGGGGAGCTGTTTTTT. Translating it yields CASRRAGGTGELFF.

The V gene is TRBV3-1 (or the pseudogene TRBV3-2), the J gene TRBJ1-2, with 10 bases identical to TRBD1. Looked up from germline, CDR1 is LGHDT and CDR2 is YNNKEL (reference sequence). This CDR3 comprises 15 residues. V dropped 4 bases and J dropped 10; count of bases not matched to a gene: 12. The CDR3 DNA follows: TGTGCCAGCAGCCCCCGACCCGACAGGGGGCCGGACTACACCTTC. Residues: CASSPRPDRGPDYTF.

This chain joins TRBV4-3 and TRBJ2-1; D is possibly TRBD2 (5 bases). V was trimmed by 1 base and J by 4 bases, leaving 17 bases between them. Germline V gene sequence: CDR1 LGHNA, CDR2 YSLEER. The CDR3 totals 17 residues. In nucleotides, the CDR3 is TGCGCCAGCAGCCAAGTTGTTAGCGCGACCCTATACAATGAGCAGTTCTTC. It is translated as CASSQVVSATLYNEQFF.

This chain links TRBV30 with TRBJ2-7; TRBD2 matches 12 bases. The length of the CDR3 is 15 residues. Germline V CDR1 and CDR2: GTSNPN, SVGIG (reference sequence). V lost 3 bases to trimming and J lost 7 bases; unmatched junction nucleotides: 10. The CDR3 is CAWSGKTSGRLEQYF. The CDR3 DNA sequence: TGTGCCTGGAGCGGGAAGACTAGCGGGAGACTAGAGCAGTACTTC.

The genes are TRBV5-6 and TRBJ1-1, with TRBD1 identical over 7 bases. This CDR3 has 15 amino acids. Per germline, CDR1 SGHDT and CDR2 YYEEEE. V gave up 5 bases and J gave up 2 bases; unmatched junction bases: 9. As DNA, the CDR3 is TGTGCCAGCAGTTACATGACAGGGATTAACACTGAAGCTTTCTTT. This codes for CASSYMTGINTEAFF.

The chain is built from TRBV3-1 (or the pseudogene TRBV3-2) and TRBJ2-3; D is perhaps TRBD2 (5 bases). V was pared by 0 bases and J by 3 bases, with 13 bases between. The CDR3 is 16 amino acids. CDR1 is LGHDT and CDR2 is YNNKEL in the germline V gene (reference sequence). The CDR3 here is CASSQDRGQRTDTQYF. The CDR3 DNA reads TGTGCCAGCAGCCAAGATCGAGGGCAGCGGACAGATACGCAGTATTTT.

The rearrangement joins TRBV9 to TRBJ1-1; tentative D call: TRBD1 (6 bases). V lost 0 bases and J lost 0, with 12 bases in between. Germline V CDR1 and CDR2: SGDLS, YYNGEE. The CDR3 is 16 residues long. Written as DNA, the CDR3 is TGTGCCAGCAGCGTAGGGGCAGGACAGTTGAACACTGAAGCTTTCTTT. Translation gives CASSVGAGQLNTEAFF.

This chain joins TRBV28 and TRBJ1-1; D is undetermined. In germline, CDR1 is MDHEN, CDR2 SYDVKM. The V gene lost 2 bases and the J gene lost 4 bases, with 14 bases spanning the gap. The CDR3 is made up of 15 amino acids. The CDR3, as DNA: TGTGCCAGCAGTTTAGAGGGTGGTATTGGCACTGAAGCTTTCTTT. Translating it yields CASSLEGGIGTEAFF.

The chain combines TRBV15 with TRBJ1-6; D is unclear. The CDR3 consists of 15 residues. V was shortened by 1 base and J by 10 bases, with 14 bases between the two germline ends. Germline values: CDR1 LNHNV, CDR2 YYDKDF (reference sequence). CDR3 sequence: CATSRVRGLRSPLHF. DNA for the CDR3: TGTGCCACCAGCAGAGTACGAGGATTGAGGTCACCCCTCCACTTT.

This chain uses TRBV18 with TRBJ2-2; maybe TRBD2 (6 bases). Trimming cost V 3 bases and J 0 bases, with 14 bases left between them. The CDR3 extends over 17 amino acids. Germline lookup yields CDR1 KGHSH and CDR2 LQKENI. CDR3 DNA: TGTGCCAGCTCACCCCGGGGAGGAAACACGAACACCGGGGAGCTGTTTTTT. It specifies CASSPRGGNTNTGELFF.

The chain uses TRBV4-1 and TRBJ2-3, with D tentatively TRBD1 (5 bases). Germline V gives CDR1 MGHRA, CDR2 YSYEKL. The CDR3 extends over 15 amino acids. The V end lost 0 bases, the J end lost 5 bases, and 12 bases lay between the germline ends. The CDR3 region has the DNA TGCGCCAGCAGCCAAGAAGGCGGTCAGGGAGATACGCAGTATTTT. Amino acid sequence: CASSQEGGQGDTQYF.

The CDR3, as DNA: TGTGCCAGCAGCTCGACAGGCGAAAACTCTGGGGCCAACGTCCTGACTTTC. Protein sequence: CASSSTGENSGANVLTF. The V call is TRBV7-9, the J call TRBJ2-6; D might be TRBD1 (6 bases). The ends were cut back, 4 bases at V and 0 bases at J, with 13 bases in the middle. This CDR3 contains 17 residues. Germline CDR1 and CDR2: SEHNR and FQNEAQ (reference sequence).

V gene TRBV18 combines with J gene TRBJ2-2; TRBD2 aligns across 7 bases. Germline lookup yields CDR1 KGHSH and CDR2 LQKENI. The junction had 9 bases not matched to a gene; V was cut back by 3 bases and J by 2 bases. This CDR3 comprises 17 residues. DNA for the CDR3: TGTGCCAGCTCACCTACGGGGGGAACAGGCAACACCGGGGAGCTGTTTTTT. Encoded protein: CASSPTGGTGNTGELFF.

V usage is TRBV4-2 and J usage is TRBJ2-5, with 8 nucleotides matching TRBD2. This CDR3 has 15 amino acids. V was clipped by 0 bases and J by 5 bases; unmatched bases: 5. In germline, CDR1 is LGHNA, CDR2 YNFKEQ. In DNA form, the CDR3 reads TGTGCCAGCAGCCAAGATCCCCCGGGGGGGGAGACCCAGTACTTC. Translated, it gives CASSQDPPGGETQYF.

The chain uses TRBV11-3 and TRBJ2-5; 7 bases are a match to TRBD2. V trimming: 4 bases; J trimming: 8 bases; junction bases outside the gene matches: 4. This CDR3 has 12 amino acids. The germline V gene encodes CDR1 SGHNT and CDR2 YENEEA. For the CDR3, the DNA is TGTGCCAGCAGCTATACGGGGGGAACCCAGTACTTC. Residues: CASSYTGGTQYF.

V and J are TRBV11-2 and TRBJ2-3, with 8 positions matching TRBD1. The V segment lost 5 bases and the J segment 3 bases; nucleotides outside the gene matches: 7. CDR1 SGHAT and CDR2 FQNNGV come from the germline V gene. The CDR3 loop spans 15 amino acids. CDR3 bases: TGTGCCAGCAGCCGGAACACAGGGGGGACAGATACGCAGTATTTT. It is translated as CASSRNTGGTDTQYF.

This clone appeared once. The V gene is TRBV19, the J gene TRBJ2-7; a possible D gene is TRBD1 (6 bases). The CDR3 is 16 amino acids. Germline V gives CDR1 LNHDA, CDR2 SQIVND (reference sequence). With 1 base removed from V and 0 bases from J, the gap between germline ends came to 13 bases. CDR3 bases: TGTGCCAGTAGTATAGTAGGTCAGGGGCGCTCCTACGAGCAGTACTTC. It is translated as CASSIVGQGRSYEQYF.

The rearrangement joins TRBV6-2 or TRBV6-3 to TRBJ2-7; 8 positions agree with TRBD2. The CDR3 spans 17 residues. J gave up 2 bases and V 6 bases, and 15 bases lay outside the gene matches. Germline V lookup: CDR1 MNHEY, CDR2 SVGEGT. In DNA form, the CDR3 reads TGTGCCAGCAGCCCTATCCTCTGGGGCGGGAGGACCTACGAGCAGTACTTC. Protein sequence: CASSPILWGGRTYEQYF.

The chain is built from TRBV11-3 and TRBJ2-7, with D unclear. This CDR3 is built from 14 residues. V shed 2 bases and J shed 0 bases, with 8 bases lying between them. CDR1 and CDR2 from the germline V gene are SGHNT and YENEEA. CDR3 sequence: CASSLSRSSYEQYF. The CDR3 DNA sequence: TGTGCCAGCAGCTTAAGTAGGAGCTCCTACGAGCAGTACTTC.

The rearrangement uses TRBV27 and TRBJ2-7; 7 bases are shared with TRBD2. The V gene's germline CDR1 is MNHEY and CDR2 SMNVEV (reference sequence). V lost 8 bases and J lost 0; bases outside the gene matches: 10. The CDR3 covers 15 residues. CDR3 bases: TGTGCCAGCGGTGTCCCAGCGGGAACCTCCTACGAGCAGTACTTC. Translated: CASGVPAGTSYEQYF.

This sequence joins TRBV10-2 and TRBJ1-6; TRBD1 agrees at 8 bases. With V trimmed by 8 bases and J by 7 bases, 7 bases remained unmatched. The CDR3 loop spans 14 amino acids. The germline V gene encodes CDR1 WSHSY and CDR2 SAAADI. The CDR3 region is CASLTGDDNSPLHF. CDR3 nucleotides: TGCGCCAGCTTGACAGGGGACGACAATTCACCCCTCCACTTT.

The V gene is TRBV11-2, the J gene TRBJ2-7; 8 positions match TRBD1. Per the germline V gene, CDR1 is SGHAT and CDR2 is FQNNGV. The junction had 6 bases not matched to a gene; V was cut back by 4 bases and J by 1 base. There are 15 residues in the CDR3. The CDR3 DNA follows: TGTGCCAGCAGCTCCCTGCGGGACAGGTCCTACGAGCAGTACTTC. This codes for CASSSLRDRSYEQYF.

The chain combines TRBV19 with TRBJ2-4, with D perhaps TRBD1 (6 bases). The CDR3 has 16 residues. The germline V gene encodes CDR1 LNHDA and CDR2 SQIVND (reference sequence). V was trimmed by 5 bases and J by 4 bases, leaving 18 bases between them. DNA for the CDR3: TGTGCCAGTAGTTTCGACCGGGACATTACGAAAAACATTCAGTACTTC. The encoded protein is CASSFDRDITKNIQYF. Supplemented by reference TRBV19 and TRBJ2-4, the full variable domain reads DGGITQSPKYLFRKEGQNVTLSCEQNLNHDAMYWYRQDPGQGLRLIYYSQIVNDFQKGDIAEGYSVSREKKESFPLTVTSAQKNPTAFYLCASSFDRDITKNIQYFGAGTRLSVL.

The gene calls are TRBV7-9 and TRBJ2-6, with no clear D. Germline values: CDR1 SEHNR, CDR2 FQNEAQ (reference sequence). The CDR3 covers 12 residues. Between the trimmed V and J ends, which lost 7 bases and 1 base, there was a span of 2 bases. This CDR3 reads CASISGANVLTF. The CDR3 nucleotides are TGTGCCAGCATATCTGGGGCCAACGTCCTGACTTTC. Drawing the rest from reference TRBV7-9 and TRBJ2-6, the complete variable domain is DTGVSQNPRHKITKRGQNVTFRCDPISEHNRLYWYRQTLGQGPEFLTYFQNEAQLEKSRLLSDRFSAERPKGSFSTLEIQRTEQGDSAMYLCASISGANVLTFGAGSRLTVL.

The chain has TRBV28 and TRBJ1-2, with 8 nucleotides matching TRBD1. The CDR3 covers 14 residues. Germline CDR1 is MDHEN and CDR2 is SYDVKM. V lost 6 bases to trimming and J lost 3 bases; unmatched junction nucleotides: 6. CDR3 protein: CASSREDRDYGYTF. CDR3 DNA: TGTGCCAGCAGCCGAGAGGACAGGGACTATGGCTACACCTTC.

The genes are TRBV10-3 and TRBJ2-7, with D hard to call. V shed 0 bases and J shed 5 bases, with 8 bases lying between them. Per the germline V gene, CDR1 is ENHRY and CDR2 is SYGVKD. The CDR3 runs 13 residues. In DNA, the CDR3 is TGTGCCATCAGTGAGTCGCAGTCCCACGAGCAGTACTTC. Amino acids: CAISESQSHEQYF.

V and J are TRBV3-1 (or the pseudogene TRBV3-2) and TRBJ2-3, with 14 nucleotides matching TRBD2. Germline CDR1 reads LGHDT; CDR2 reads YNNKEL (reference sequence). V was clipped by 0 bases and J by 4 bases; unmatched bases: 9. This CDR3 is 19 amino acids long. CDR3 in DNA: TGTGCCAGCAGCCAAGATTCAGTCGGGACTAGCGGGAGAGCAGATACGCAGTATTTT. This gives the protein CASSQDSVGTSGRADTQYF.

The chain combines TRBV28 with TRBJ1-1; D is undetermined. V was pared by 2 bases and J by 1 base, with 11 bases between. CDR3 length: 15 amino acids. Germline assignment: CDR1 MDHEN and CDR2 SYDVKM. The CDR3 DNA reads TGTGCCAGCAGTTTACCCCAGGCCTCGAACACTGAAGCTTTCTTT. This gives the protein CASSLPQASNTEAFF.

J is TRBJ2-1 and V is TRBV30, with D unresolved. Germline V lookup: CDR1 GTSNPN, CDR2 SVGIG (reference sequence). The CDR3 has 20 amino acids. V lost 1 base and J lost 3, with 28 bases in between. CDR3 bases: TGTGCCTGGAGTGAACCCCCTTTACTGACGGAAGAATACTACTACAATGAGCAGTTCTTC. This translates into CAWSEPPLLTEEYYYNEQFF.